Sequencing of this T cell receptor (beta chain) was carried out in a study of blood T cell repertoires in COVID-19. Overall study: Acute and convalescent COVID-19 samples came from the United States, Italy and Spain. In each case, the material was cDNA or gDNA derived from T cells, B-cell-depleted T cells, or PBMCs.

Between the trimmed V and J ends, which lost 2 bases and 3 bases, there was a span of 11 bases. The length of the CDR3 is 14 residues. CDR1 is SGHRS and CDR2 is YFSETQ in the germline V gene. Original analysis: By means of reference gene primer amplification, nucleated cell counts were estimated. The repertoire was sequenced with immunoSEQ multiplex PCR; TCRdb's copy has only in-frame clones and lacks some. V, J and clone size are those of that table, while D and trimming were read from the DNA. The sample contains 140,000 to 150,000 clones, 88% of which appear only once. The sequence was collected from an older man with acute or convalescent COVID-19. The sequencing input was peripheral blood. This chain uses TRBV5-1 with TRBJ1-1; the D is unclear. The CDR3 loop reads CASSFSRGDTEAFF. Here the CDR3 DNA reads TGCGCCAGCAGCTTCTCCCGGGGAGACACTGAAGCTTTCTTT.